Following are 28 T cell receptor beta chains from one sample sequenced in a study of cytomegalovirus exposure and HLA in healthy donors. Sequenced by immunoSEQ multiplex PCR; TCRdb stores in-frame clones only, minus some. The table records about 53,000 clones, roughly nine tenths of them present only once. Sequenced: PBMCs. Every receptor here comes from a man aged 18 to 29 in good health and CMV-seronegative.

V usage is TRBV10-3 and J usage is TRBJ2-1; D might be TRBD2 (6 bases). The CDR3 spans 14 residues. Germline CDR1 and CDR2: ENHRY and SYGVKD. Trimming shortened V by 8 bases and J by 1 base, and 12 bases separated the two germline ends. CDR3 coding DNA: TGTGCCATCGGGACGGGAGTATCCTACAATGAGCAGTTCTTC. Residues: CAIGTGVSYNEQFF.

CDR3 region: CASSSYDRVDYTF. The DNA for the CDR3 is TGCGCCAGCAGCTCCTACGACAGGGTTGACTACACCTTC. This chain joins TRBV5-1 and TRBJ1-2; 7 bases align to TRBD1. Germline-derived CDR1 and CDR2 are SGHRS and YFSETQ. V gave up 3 bases and J gave up 10 bases; unmatched junction bases: 9. The CDR3 consists of 13 residues.

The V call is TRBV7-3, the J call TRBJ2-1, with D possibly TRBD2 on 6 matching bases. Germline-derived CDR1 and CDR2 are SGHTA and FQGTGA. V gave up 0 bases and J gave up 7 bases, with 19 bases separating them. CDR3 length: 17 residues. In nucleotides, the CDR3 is TGTGCCAGCAGCTTAACGGGGGGAAAAAACCTTGGGAATGAGCAGTTCTTC. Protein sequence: CASSLTGGKNLGNEQFF.

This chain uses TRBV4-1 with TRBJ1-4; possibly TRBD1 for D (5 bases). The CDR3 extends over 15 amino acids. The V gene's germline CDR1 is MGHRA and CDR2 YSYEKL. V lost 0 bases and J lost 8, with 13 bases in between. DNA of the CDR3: TGCGCCAGCAGCCAAGAAAGGACGGGGGAGGAAAAACTGTTTTTT. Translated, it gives CASSQERTGEEKLFF.

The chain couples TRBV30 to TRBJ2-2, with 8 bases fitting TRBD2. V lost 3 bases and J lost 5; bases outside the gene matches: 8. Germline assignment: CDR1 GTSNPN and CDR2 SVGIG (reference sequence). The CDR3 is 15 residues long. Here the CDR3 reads CAWSETSGGTGELFF. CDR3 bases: TGTGCCTGGAGCGAAACTAGCGGAGGAACCGGGGAGCTGTTTTTT.

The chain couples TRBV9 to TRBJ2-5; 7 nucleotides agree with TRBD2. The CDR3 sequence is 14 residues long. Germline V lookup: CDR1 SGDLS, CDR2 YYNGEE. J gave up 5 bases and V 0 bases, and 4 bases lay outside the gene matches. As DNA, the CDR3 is TGTGCCAGCAGCGTAGACCCCGGGAGGGAGACCCAGTACTTC. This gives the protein CASSVDPGRETQYF.

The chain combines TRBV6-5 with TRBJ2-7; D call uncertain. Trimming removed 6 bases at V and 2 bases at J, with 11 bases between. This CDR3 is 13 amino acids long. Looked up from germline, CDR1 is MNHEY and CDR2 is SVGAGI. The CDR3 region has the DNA TGTGCCAGCAGCGGAGTCAGAACCTACGAGCAGTACTTC. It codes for CASSGVRTYEQYF.

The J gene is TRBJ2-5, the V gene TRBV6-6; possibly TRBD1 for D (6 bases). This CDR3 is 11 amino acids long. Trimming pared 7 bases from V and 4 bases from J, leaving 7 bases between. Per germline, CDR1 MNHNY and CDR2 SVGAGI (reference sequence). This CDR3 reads CASTRGETQYF. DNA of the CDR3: TGTGCCAGCACCAGGGGAGAGACCCAGTACTTC.

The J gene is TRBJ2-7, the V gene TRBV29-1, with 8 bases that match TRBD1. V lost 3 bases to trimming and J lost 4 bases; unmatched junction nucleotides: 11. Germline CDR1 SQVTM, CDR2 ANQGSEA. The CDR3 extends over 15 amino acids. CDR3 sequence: CSVDKNGQGQYEQYF. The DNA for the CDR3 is TGCAGCGTTGACAAAAACGGACAGGGCCAATACGAGCAGTACTTC.

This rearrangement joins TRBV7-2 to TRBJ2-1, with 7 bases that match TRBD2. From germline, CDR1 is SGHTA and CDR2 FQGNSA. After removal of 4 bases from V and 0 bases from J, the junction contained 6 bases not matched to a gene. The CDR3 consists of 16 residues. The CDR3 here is CASSSRLAGSYNEQFF. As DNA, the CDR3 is TGTGCCAGCAGCTCCCGACTAGCAGGCTCCTACAATGAGCAGTTCTTC.

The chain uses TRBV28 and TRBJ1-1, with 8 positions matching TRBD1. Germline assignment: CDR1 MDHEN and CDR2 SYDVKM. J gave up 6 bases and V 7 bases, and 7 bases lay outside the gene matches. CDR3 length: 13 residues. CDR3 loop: CASIPGQGSEAFF. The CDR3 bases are TGTGCCAGCATTCCCGGACAGGGCTCTGAAGCTTTCTTT.

CDR3 region: CASSPTGQGRGQYF. The CDR3 DNA follows: TGTGCCAGCAGCCCGACGGGACAGGGGCGAGGGCAGTATTTT. The rearrangement uses TRBV5-6 and TRBJ2-3, with TRBD1 matching 10 bases. J lost 11 bases, V lost 4 bases, and 10 bases had no gene match. CDR3 length: 14 amino acids. Germline V gives CDR1 SGHDT, CDR2 YYEEEE.

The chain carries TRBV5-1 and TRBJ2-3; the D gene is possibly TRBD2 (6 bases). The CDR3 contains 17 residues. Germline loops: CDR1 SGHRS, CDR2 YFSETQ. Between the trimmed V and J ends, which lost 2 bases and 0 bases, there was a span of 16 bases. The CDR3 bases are TGCGCCAGCAGCTTACCTTTAAAGGGAGGCAGCACAGATACGCAGTATTTT. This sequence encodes CASSLPLKGGSTDTQYF.

Here the CDR3 reads CASSLSTGRPYEQYF. CDR3 DNA sequence: TGTGCCAGCAGCCTCTCGACAGGGCGTCCCTACGAGCAGTACTTC. The chain joins TRBV11-3 to TRBJ2-7, with 7 positions matching TRBD1. The length of the CDR3 is 15 residues. V lost 5 bases, J lost 2 bases, and 9 bases stayed unmatched. CDR1 is SGHNT, CDR2 YENEEA, per germline.

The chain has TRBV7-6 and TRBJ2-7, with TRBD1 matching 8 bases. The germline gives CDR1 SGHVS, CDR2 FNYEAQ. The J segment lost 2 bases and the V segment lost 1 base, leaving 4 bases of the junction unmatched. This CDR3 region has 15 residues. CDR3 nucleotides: TGTGCCAGCAGCTTAGTACAGGGGGTAACCTACGAGCAGTACTTC. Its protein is CASSLVQGVTYEQYF. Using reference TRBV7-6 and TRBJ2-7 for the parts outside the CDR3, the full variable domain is GAGVSQSPRYKVTKRGQDVALRCDPISGHVSLYWYRQALGQGPEFLTYFNYEAQQDKSGLPNDRFSAERPEGSISTLTIQRTEQRDSAMYRCASSLVQGVTYEQYFGPGTRLTVT.

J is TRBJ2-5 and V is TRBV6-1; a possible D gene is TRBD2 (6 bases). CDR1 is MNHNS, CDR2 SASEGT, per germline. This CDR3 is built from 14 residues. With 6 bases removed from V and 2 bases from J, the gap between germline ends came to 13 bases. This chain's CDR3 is CASRGPSAQETQYF. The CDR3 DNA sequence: TGTGCCAGCAGGGGGCCTAGCGCTCAAGAGACCCAGTACTTC.

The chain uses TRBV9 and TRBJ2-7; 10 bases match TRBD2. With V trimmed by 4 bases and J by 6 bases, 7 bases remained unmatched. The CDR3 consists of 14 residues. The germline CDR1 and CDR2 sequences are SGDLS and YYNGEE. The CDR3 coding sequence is TGTGCCAGCAGCACCCTAGCGGGAGCCTCCGAGCAGTACTTC. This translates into CASSTLAGASEQYF. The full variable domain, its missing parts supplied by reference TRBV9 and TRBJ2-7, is DSGVTQTPKHLITATGQRVTLRCSPRSGDLSVYWYQQSLDQGLQFLIQYYNGEERAKGNILERFSAQQFPDLHSELNLSSLELGDSALYFCASSTLAGASEQYFGPGTRLTVT.

The CDR3 protein is CATYGTSGGYEQYF. For the CDR3, the DNA is TGTGCCACCTACGGGACTAGCGGGGGTTACGAGCAGTACTTC. The chain couples TRBV6-1 to TRBJ2-7, with 14 bases matching TRBD2. There are 14 residues in the CDR3. The V segment lost 10 bases and the J segment 4 bases; nucleotides outside the gene matches: 6. Germline V lookup: CDR1 MNHNS, CDR2 SASEGT.

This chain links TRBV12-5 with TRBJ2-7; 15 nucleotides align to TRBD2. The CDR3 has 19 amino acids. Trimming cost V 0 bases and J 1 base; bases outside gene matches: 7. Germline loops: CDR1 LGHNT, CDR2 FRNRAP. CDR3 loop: CASGLVVGLAGGRSYEQYF. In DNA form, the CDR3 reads TGTGCTAGTGGTTTGGTTGTTGGACTAGCGGGAGGGAGATCCTACGAGCAGTACTTC. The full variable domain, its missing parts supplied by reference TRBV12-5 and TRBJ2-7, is DARVTQTPRHKVTEMGQEVTMRCQPILGHNTVFWYRQTMMQGLELLAYFRNRAPLDDSGMPKDRFSAEMPDATLATLKIQPSEPRDSAVYFCASGLVVGLAGGRSYEQYFGPGTRLTVT.

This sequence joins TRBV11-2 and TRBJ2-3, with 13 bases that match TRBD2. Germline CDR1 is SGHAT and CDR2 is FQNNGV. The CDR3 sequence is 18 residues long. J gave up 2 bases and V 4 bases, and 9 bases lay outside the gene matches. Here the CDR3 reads CASSSGLAGLTPTDTQYF. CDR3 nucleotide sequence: TGTGCCAGCAGCTCGGGACTAGCGGGGCTGACACCCACAGATACGCAGTATTTT.

CDR3 DNA sequence: TGTGCCAGCAGCATGGGACAGAGCTACGAGCAGTACTTC. It is translated as CASSMGQSYEQYF. This chain joins TRBV7-9 and TRBJ2-7, with TRBD1 matching over 7 bases. V lost 5 bases and J lost 3; bases outside the gene matches: 4. CDR3 length: 13 amino acids. CDR1 and CDR2 (germline): SEHNR, FQNEAQ (reference sequence).

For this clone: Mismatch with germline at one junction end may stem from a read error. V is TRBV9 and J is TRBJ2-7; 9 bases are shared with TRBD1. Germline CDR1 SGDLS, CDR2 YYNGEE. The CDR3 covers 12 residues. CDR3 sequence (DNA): TGTGCCAGCAGCCCCGGGGACAGGGAGCAGCACTTC. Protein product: CASSPGDREQHF.

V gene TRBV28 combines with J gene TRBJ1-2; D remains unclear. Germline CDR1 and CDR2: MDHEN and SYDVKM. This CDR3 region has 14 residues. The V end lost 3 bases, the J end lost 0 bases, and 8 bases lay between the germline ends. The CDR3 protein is CASSFGGSNYGYTF. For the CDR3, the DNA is TGTGCCAGCAGTTTCGGCGGATCTAACTATGGCTACACCTTC.

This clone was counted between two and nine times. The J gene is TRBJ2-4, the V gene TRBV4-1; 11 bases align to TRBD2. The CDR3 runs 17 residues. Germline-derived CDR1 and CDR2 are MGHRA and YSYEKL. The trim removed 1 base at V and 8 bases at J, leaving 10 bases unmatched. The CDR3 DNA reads TGCGCCAGCAGCCAAGCGGGTTTGGTAGCGGGGGGGGACATTCAGTACTTC. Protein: CASSQAGLVAGGDIQYF.

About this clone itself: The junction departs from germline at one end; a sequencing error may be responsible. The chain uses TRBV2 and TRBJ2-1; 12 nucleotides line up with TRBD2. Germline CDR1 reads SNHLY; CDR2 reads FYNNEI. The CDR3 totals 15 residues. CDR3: CASREGTSGYNEQFF. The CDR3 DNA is TGTGCCAGCAGGGAAGGGACTAGCGGGTACAATGAGCAGTTCTTC.

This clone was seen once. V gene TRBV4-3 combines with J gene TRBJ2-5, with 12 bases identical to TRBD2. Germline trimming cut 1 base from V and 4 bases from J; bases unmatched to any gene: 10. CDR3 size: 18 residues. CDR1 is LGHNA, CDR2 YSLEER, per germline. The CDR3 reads CASSQALKTSGRIETQYF. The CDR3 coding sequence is TGCGCCAGCAGCCAAGCCTTAAAGACTAGCGGGAGAATAGAGACCCAGTACTTC.

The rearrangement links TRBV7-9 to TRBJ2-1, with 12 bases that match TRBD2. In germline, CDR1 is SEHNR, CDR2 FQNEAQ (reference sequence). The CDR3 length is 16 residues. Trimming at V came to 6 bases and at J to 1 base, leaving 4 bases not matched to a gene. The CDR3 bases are TGTGCCAGCAGAAGACTAGCGGGAGTATCCTACAATGAGCAGTTCTTC. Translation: CASRRLAGVSYNEQFF.

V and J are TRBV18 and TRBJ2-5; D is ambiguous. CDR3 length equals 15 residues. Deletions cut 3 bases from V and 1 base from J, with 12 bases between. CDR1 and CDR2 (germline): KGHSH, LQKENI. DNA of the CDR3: TGTGCCAGCTCACCGGGCCAGACCGTCCAAGAGACCCAGTACTTC. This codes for CASSPGQTVQETQYF.